The entry that follows covers one TCR beta chain sequence. The germline gives CDR1 DFQATT, CDR2 SNEGSKA (reference sequence). The CDR3 runs to 13 residues. V dropped 6 bases and J dropped 3 bases, with 11 bases sitting between them. This sample is drawn from a study of CD8 T cells in ankylosing spondylitis. Using quantitative 5'-RACE with molecular barcodes, the authors made TCR beta libraries. TCRdb independently ran MiXCR on the 5' RACE reads; one entry per CDR3 protein. The sample contains approximately 100,000 distinct CDR3 sequences, 24% of which appear only once. V gene TRBV20-1 combines with J gene TRBJ1-4; no reliable D call. This clonotype was sampled from a male donor with ankylosing spondylitis. Sequenced input: synovial fluid, either unsorted or a sorted T cell fraction (not recorded which). The CDR3 sequence: CSARRLPNEKLFF. The CDR3 DNA reads as TGCAGTGCCAGGAGGTTGCCTAATGAAAAACTGTTTTTT.